These 6 T cell receptor beta chains originate from one sample sequenced in a study of control samples from healthy donors and cancer patients. Sequencing used immunoSEQ multiplex PCR; TCRdb keeps in-frame clones, though not all of them. The data hold 170,000 or so clones, with around 94% observed a single time. The sequencing sample was made of blood. The receptor set was obtained from a young woman in good health.

This rearrangement joins TRBV7-9 to TRBJ2-2; 13 bases align to TRBD2. Per germline, CDR1 SEHNR and CDR2 FQNEAQ (reference sequence). The CDR3 has 15 amino acids. Unmatched junction bases numbered 5, after V lost 6 bases and J lost 7 bases. CDR3 residues: CASSGLAGEGGELFF. The CDR3 DNA reads as TGTGCCAGCAGTGGACTAGCGGGAGAGGGCGGGGAGCTGTTTTTT.

This chain's CDR3 is CASANENIQYF. CDR3 coding DNA: TGCGCCAGCGCGAACGAAAACATTCAGTACTTC. The rearrangement joins TRBV5-1 to TRBJ2-4; D gene uncertain. Germline V gene data show CDR1 as SGHRS and CDR2 as YFSETQ. This CDR3 region has 11 residues. V dropped 7 bases and J dropped 5 bases, with 7 bases sitting between them. Drawing the rest from reference TRBV5-1 and TRBJ2-4, the complete variable domain is KAGVTQTPRYLIKTRGQQVTLSCSPISGHRSVSWYQQTPGQGLQFLFEYFSETQRNKGNFPGRFSGRQFSNSRSEMNVSTLELGDSALYLCASANENIQYFGAGTRLSVL.

As concerns this clone: At one boundary the junction diverges from the germline segment, which might be a read error. The chain uses TRBV7-7 and TRBJ2-2; 11 nucleotides align to TRBD1. CDR1 is SSHAT, CDR2 FNYEAQ, per germline (reference sequence). The CDR3 totals 16 residues. CDR3 amino acids: CASSSGTGGNTGELFF. CDR3 sequence (DNA): TGTGCTAGCAGCTCGGGGACAGGGGGAAACACCGGGGAGCTGTTTTTT.

The chain links TRBV3-1 (or the pseudogene TRBV3-2) to TRBJ2-4; no firm D call. CDR1 and CDR2 (germline): LGHDT, YNNKEL (reference sequence). CDR3 length equals 14 residues. Trimming stripped 1 base from V and 5 bases from J, with 9 bases between. The CDR3 sequence: CASSQADRQNIQYF. For the CDR3, the DNA is TGTGCCAGCAGCCAAGCTGACCGCCAAAACATTCAGTACTTC.

This clone was detected once. The chain couples TRBV13 to TRBJ1-2; D possibly corresponds to TRBD1 (6 bases). The CDR3 runs 14 residues. V lost 5 bases to trimming and J lost 4 bases, with 14 bases between them. Germline V gives CDR1 PRHDT, CDR2 FYEKMQ (reference sequence). CDR3 sequence (DNA): TGTGCCAGCAGCAACTTGGACAGCATCTATGGCTACACCTTC. Encoded protein: CASSNLDSIYGYTF.

The chain recombines TRBV29-1 with TRBJ1-2, with TRBD1 as a possible D gene (5 bases). V was shortened by 0 bases and J by 2 bases, with 10 bases between the two germline ends. The CDR3 covers 14 residues. Germline V gene sequence: CDR1 SQVTM, CDR2 ANQGSEA. As DNA, the CDR3 is TGCAGCGTTGAAGATCAGGGCTTAAACTATGGCTACACCTTC. Encoded protein: CSVEDQGLNYGYTF.